This TCR beta chain was retrieved from a study of T cell responses to AZD1222 COVID-19 vaccine (dated by TCRdb to the early 2020s). For the study in its entirety: TCR sequencing covered roughly 230 trial participants: 200 to 220 given two doses of AZD1222 and about 26 given two doses of MenACWY control vaccine. Trial participants were enrolled by age into 18-55, 56-69 and 70-plus year subgroups, with approximately 150, 30 and 60 TCR-sequenced participants respectively. General conclusions and limits of the study: Only six AZD1222 recipients were SARS-CoV-2 seropositive at baseline, limiting conclusions about previously exposed vaccinees. Vaccine-associated CD4 TCRs spanned the whole spike protein, with dominant responses in regions 160-218 and 743-854. A significant rise in spike-specific TCR breadth and depth was observed after two AZD1222 doses relative to day 0 and relative to MenACWY recipients. Because no day 14 peak-response samples were available, the repertoires could be characterized only after the peak T cell response. Reportedly, close to half of the unique spike-specific TCRs recognized epitopes lying outside the regions that are mutated in the B.1.351 and B.1.1.7 variants. In the small 56-69-year group, the increase in depth fell short of significance, most likely because of low power. Participants were mostly white British and included more females than males, and it was suggested by the authors that clonal diversity may have been underestimated.

The CDR3 regions of human TCRbeta chains were subjected to immunosequencing. The original pipeline was this. TCRs in the repertoires were compared against a reference library of SARS-CoV-2-specific TCRs that had been generated with the MIRA antigen-specificity platform. Breadth meant the fraction of unique TCRs that were SARS-CoV-2-associated, whereas depth meant the fraction of total T cells that were SARS-CoV-2-associated. Each spike-specific TCR was assigned to its reactive spike region and to a CD4 or CD8 class using the MIRA data. Log10-transformed breadth and depth values were compared by one-way ANOVA with Sidak's multiple comparisons tests. TCRdb stores this immuneACCESS table with in-frame sequences only. Part of the clones is absent; in the studies checked, under half of the shortfall reflects unresolved V genes, and no reason is known for the rest. V and J calls and clone size come straight from that table; D and trimming were deduced from the DNA. The sample contains fewer than 110,000 clones, around nine tenths of them found a single time. The top ten hold 4.5% to 5.5% of the sample.

Details on this clone: Its antigen specificity is not known. Qualities for individual bases were not recorded, and no much larger clone is one base off.

The time point label, read with the paper, signifies: about 28 days (+/-7) after the second vaccine dose. AZD1222 recipients whose second dose came at about 4 weeks and those whose second dose came at about 12 weeks were combined into one group, since spike-specific TCR depth and breadth did not differ between the two schedules. The vaccinee samples were drawn from two UK trials, COV001 and COV002, one of which was a single-blind randomized controlled phase 2/3 trial testing AZD1222 (ChAdOx1 nCoV-19) in healthy adults. For TCRbeta chain sequencing, PBMC samples were collected from trial participants at day 0 and at day 28 after the second dose. The sequence derives from an adult who received the AZD1222 COVID-19 vaccine. Sequences were derived from peripheral blood, sampled 28 days after the second AZD1222 dose.

The DNA sequence is TGCGCCAGCAGCCCTGATTGGGGGTCATCTGGAAACACCATATATTTT. It translates to CASSPDWGSSGNTIYF. This chain is built from TRBV5-1 and TRBJ1-3, with a weak D call of TRBD1 (5 bases match). The germline V gene supplies CDR1 SGHRS and CDR2 YFSETQ. The CDR3, cysteine through phenylalanine, is 16 amino acids long. Only CDR3 DNA remains: 48 bases, in frame from the first base. Trimming at the junction amounts to 4 bases on V and 1 base on J, and the germline ends lie 15 bases apart.